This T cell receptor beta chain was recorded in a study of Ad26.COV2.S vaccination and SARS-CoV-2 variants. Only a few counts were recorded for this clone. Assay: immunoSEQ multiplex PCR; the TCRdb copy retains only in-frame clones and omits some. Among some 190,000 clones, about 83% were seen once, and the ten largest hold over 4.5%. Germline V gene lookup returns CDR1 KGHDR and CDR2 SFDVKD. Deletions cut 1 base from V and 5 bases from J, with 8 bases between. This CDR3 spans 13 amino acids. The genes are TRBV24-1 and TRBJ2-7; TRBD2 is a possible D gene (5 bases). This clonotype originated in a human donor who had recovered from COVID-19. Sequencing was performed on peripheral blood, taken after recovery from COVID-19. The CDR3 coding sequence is TGTGCCACCAGTGATTTTTCCGGGGACGAGCAGTACTTC. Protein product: CATSDFSGDEQYF.